This entry describes one TCR beta chain. As handled by the study authors: Researchers report that nucleated cell counts were estimated from reference gene primer amplification. The assay was immunoSEQ multiplex PCR, and TCRdb's table has in-frame clones only and misses some. V and J calls and clone size are as listed in that table; D and trimming were resolved from the DNA. Of approximately 240,000 clones in the sample, around 80% were seen once. The source of the sample is a study of blood T cell repertoires in COVID-19. About the research overall: Acute and convalescent COVID-19 samples came from the United States, Italy and Spain. PBMCs, B-cell-depleted T cells, or T cells provided the cDNA or gDNA that made up the material.

CDR1 is DFQATT, CDR2 SNEGSKA, per germline (reference sequence). The CDR3 is made up of 12 amino acids. The ends were cut back, 3 bases at V and 5 bases at J, with 10 bases in the middle. This clonotype originated in a woman in her 40s with active or convalescent COVID-19. The chain joins TRBV20-1 to TRBJ1-2; perhaps TRBD1 as D (6 bases). Source material: peripheral blood. The CDR3 sequence: CSASAGAYGYTF. CDR3 nucleotides: TGCAGTGCTAGTGCAGGGGCTTATGGCTACACCTTC.